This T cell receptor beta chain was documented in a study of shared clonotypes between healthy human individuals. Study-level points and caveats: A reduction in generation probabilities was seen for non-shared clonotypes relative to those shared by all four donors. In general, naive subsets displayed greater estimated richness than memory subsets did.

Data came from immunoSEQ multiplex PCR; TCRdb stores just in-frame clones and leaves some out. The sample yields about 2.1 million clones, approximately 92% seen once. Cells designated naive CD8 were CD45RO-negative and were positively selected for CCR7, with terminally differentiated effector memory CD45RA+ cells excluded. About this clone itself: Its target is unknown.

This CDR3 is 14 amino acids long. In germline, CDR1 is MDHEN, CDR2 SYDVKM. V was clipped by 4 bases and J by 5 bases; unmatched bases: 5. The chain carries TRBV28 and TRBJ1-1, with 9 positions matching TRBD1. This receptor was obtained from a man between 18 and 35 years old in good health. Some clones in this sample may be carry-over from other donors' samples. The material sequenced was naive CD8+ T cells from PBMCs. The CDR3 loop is CASSWTGAGTEAFF. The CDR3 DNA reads TGTGCCAGCAGTTGGACAGGGGCGGGGACTGAAGCTTTCTTT.